This TCR beta chain was found in a study of cytomegalovirus exposure and HLA in healthy donors. Findings and limits, study-wide: Several of the most significant clusters appeared, in a later analysis, to be linked to common viral pathogens. With later analysis, a missense DCLRE1C variant became linked to TCR beta V- and J-gene trimming.

The germline CDR1 and CDR2 sequences are SGHVS and FNYEAQ. V trimming: 4 bases; J trimming: 6 bases; junction bases outside the gene matches: 5. This CDR3 is built from 13 residues. PCR involved 60 Vbeta and 13 Jbeta primers. Using immunoSEQ multiplex PCR, the repertoire was profiled, and TCRdb retains in-frame clones only, with some absent. The data contain about 100,000 clones, around 74% of them singletons. This clone was seen only a few times. Its antigen is as yet unknown. The clonotype originates from a man between 35 and 55 years old in good health and CMV-seropositive. Sequenced input: PBMCs. The chain combines TRBV7-6 with TRBJ1-1; 7 bases agree with TRBD1. The CDR3 DNA sequence: TGTGCCAGCAGCTCTAGACAGGGAGCTGAAGCTTTCTTT. Translated: CASSSRQGAEAFF.